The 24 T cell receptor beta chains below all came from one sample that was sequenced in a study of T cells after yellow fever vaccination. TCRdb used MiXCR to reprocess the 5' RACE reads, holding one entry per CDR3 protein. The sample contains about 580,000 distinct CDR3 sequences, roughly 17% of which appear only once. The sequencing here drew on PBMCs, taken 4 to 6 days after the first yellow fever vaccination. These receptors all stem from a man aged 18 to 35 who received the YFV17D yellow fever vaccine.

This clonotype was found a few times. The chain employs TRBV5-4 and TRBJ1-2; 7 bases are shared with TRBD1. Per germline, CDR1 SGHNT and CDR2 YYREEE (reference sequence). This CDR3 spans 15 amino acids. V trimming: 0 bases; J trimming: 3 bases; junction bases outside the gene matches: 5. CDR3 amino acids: CASSLATGEDYGYTF. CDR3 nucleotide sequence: TGTGCCAGCAGCTTGGCCACAGGGGAGGACTATGGCTACACCTTC.

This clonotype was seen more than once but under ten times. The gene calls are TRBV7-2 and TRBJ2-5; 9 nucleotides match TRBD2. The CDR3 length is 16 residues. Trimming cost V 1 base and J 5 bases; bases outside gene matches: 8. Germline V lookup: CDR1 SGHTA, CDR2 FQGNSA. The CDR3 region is CASSLVGGGAYETQYF. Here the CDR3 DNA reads TGTGCCAGCAGCTTAGTGGGCGGGGGGGCTTATGAGACCCAGTACTTC.

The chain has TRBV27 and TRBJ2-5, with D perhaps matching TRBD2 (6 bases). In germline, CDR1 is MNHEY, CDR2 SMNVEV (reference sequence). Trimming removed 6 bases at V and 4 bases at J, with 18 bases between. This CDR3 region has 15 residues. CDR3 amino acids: CASRKATSITETQYF. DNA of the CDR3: TGTGCCAGCAGGAAGGCCACTAGCATCACAGAGACCCAGTACTTC.

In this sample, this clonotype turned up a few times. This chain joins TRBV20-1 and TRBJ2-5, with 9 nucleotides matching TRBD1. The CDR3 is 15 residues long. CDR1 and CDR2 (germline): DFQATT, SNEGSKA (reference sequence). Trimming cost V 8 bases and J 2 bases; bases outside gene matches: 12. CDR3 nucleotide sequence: TGCAGTAGTAGTACCGGGACAGGGACTCAAGAGACCCAGTACTTC. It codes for CSSSTGTGTQETQYF.

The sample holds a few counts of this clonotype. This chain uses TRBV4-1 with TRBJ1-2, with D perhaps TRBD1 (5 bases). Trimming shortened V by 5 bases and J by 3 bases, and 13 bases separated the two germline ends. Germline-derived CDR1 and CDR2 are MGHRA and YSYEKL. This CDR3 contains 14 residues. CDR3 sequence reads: CASSAWGDDYGYTF. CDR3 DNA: TGCGCCAGCAGCGCCTGGGGCGACGACTATGGCTACACCTTC.

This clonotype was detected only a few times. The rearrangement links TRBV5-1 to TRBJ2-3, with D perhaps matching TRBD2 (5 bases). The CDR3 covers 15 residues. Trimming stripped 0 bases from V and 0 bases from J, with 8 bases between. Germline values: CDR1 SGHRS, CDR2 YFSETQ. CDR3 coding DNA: TGCGCCAGCAGCTTGGTACCGGGAAGCACAGATACGCAGTATTTT. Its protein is CASSLVPGSTDTQYF.

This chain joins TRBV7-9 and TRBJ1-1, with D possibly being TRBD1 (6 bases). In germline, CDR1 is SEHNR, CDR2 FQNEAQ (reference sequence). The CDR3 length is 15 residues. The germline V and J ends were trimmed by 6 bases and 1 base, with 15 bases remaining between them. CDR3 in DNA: TGTGCCAGCAGTCAAACCGGGACAACGAACACTGAAGCTTTCTTT. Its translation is CASSQTGTTNTEAFF.

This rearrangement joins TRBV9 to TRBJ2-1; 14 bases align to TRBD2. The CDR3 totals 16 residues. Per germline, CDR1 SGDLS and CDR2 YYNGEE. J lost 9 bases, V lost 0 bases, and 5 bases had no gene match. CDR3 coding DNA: TGTGCCAGCAGCGTAGGACTAGCGGGGGGGCCTGCTGAGCAGTTCTTC. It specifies CASSVGLAGGPAEQFF.

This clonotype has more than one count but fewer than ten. CDR3 sequence: CASEGVSGELFF. CDR3 in DNA: TGTGCCAGCGAGGGGGTTTCCGGGGAGCTGTTTTTT. The chain is built from TRBV28 and TRBJ2-2; tentatively, D is TRBD1 (6 bases). With 8 bases removed from V and 6 bases from J, the gap between germline ends came to 10 bases. There are 12 residues in the CDR3. Germline V lookup: CDR1 MDHEN, CDR2 SYDVKM.

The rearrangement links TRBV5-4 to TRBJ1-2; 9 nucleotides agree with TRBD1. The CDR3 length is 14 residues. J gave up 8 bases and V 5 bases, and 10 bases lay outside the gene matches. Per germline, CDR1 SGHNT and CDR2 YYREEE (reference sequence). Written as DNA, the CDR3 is TGTGCCAGCAGAGATGCGGGACAGGGAAAAGGCTACACCTTC. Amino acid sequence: CASRDAGQGKGYTF.

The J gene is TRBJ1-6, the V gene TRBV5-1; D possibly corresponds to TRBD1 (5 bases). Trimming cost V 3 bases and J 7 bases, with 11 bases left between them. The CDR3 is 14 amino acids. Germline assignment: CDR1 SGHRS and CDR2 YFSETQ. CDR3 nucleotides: TGCGCCAGCAGCTGGACGGGGGTAAATTCACCCCTCCACTTT. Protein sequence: CASSWTGVNSPLHF.

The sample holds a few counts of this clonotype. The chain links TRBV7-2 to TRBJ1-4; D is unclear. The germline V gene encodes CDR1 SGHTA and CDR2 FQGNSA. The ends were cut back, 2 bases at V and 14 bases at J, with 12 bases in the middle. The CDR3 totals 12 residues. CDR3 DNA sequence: TGTGCCAGCAGCTTATGGCCGGGTCAGCTGTTTTTT. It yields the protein CASSLWPGQLFF.

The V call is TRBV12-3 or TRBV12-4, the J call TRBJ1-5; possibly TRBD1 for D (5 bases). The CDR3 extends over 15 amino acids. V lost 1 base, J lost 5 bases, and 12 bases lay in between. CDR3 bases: TGTGCCAGCAGTTTAGGAAGTTGGGGGGATCAGCCCCAGCATTTT. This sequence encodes CASSLGSWGDQPQHF.

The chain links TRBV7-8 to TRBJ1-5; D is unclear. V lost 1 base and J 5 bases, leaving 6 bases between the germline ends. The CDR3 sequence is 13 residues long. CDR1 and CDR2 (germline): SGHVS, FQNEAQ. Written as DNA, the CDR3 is TGTGCCAGCAGCTTAGGGGAACATCAGCCCCAGCATTTT. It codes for CASSLGEHQPQHF.

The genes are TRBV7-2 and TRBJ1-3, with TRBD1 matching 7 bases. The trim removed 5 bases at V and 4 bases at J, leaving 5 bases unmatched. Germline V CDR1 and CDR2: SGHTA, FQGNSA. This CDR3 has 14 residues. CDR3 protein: CASSLTGWGNTIYF. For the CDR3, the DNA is TGTGCCAGCAGCCTGACAGGGTGGGGAAACACCATATATTTT.

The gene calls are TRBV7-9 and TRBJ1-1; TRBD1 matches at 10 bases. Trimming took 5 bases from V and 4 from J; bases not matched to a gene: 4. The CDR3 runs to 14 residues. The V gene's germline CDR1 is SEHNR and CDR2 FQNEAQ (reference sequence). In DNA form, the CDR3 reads TGTGCCAGCAGCGCAAGGACAGGGGGCACTGAAGCTTTCTTT. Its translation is CASSARTGGTEAFF.

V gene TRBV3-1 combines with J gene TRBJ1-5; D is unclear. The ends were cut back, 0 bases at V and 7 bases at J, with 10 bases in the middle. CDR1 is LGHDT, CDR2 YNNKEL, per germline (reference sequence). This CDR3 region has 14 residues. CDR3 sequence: CASSQEGYGQPQHF. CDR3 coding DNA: TGTGCCAGCAGCCAAGAGGGGTATGGGCAGCCCCAGCATTTT.

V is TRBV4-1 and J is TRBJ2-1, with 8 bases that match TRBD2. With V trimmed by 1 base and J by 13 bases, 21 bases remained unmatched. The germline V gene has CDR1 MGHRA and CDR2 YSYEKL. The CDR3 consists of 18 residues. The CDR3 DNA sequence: TGCGCCAGCAGCCAAGTCTATGAAGGTTTTCGGGGGGGGCCTACTCAGTTCTTC. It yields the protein CASSQVYEGFRGGPTQFF.

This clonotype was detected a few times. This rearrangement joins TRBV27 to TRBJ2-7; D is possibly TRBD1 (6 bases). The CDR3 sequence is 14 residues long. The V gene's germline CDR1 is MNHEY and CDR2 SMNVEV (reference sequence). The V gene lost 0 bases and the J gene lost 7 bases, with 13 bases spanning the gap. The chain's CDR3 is CASSLSYQGWEQYF. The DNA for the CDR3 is TGTGCCAGCAGTTTATCGTACCAGGGGTGGGAGCAGTACTTC.

The CDR3 is CASSGERGGAQYF. The CDR3 DNA reads as TGTGCCAGCTCGGGGGAACGCGGTGGGGCCCAGTACTTC. J is TRBJ2-5 and V is TRBV11-2; D is possibly TRBD2 (6 bases). The germline V gene has CDR1 SGHAT and CDR2 FQNNGV. The CDR3 consists of 13 residues. V dropped 8 bases and J dropped 9 bases, with 19 bases sitting between them.

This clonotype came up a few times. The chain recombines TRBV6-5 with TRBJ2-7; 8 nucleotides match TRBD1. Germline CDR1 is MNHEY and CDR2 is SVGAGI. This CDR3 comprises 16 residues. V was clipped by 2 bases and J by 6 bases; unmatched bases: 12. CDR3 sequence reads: CASSYNNPGQGGEQYF. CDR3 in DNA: TGTGCCAGCAGTTACAACAACCCAGGACAGGGAGGCGAGCAGTACTTC.

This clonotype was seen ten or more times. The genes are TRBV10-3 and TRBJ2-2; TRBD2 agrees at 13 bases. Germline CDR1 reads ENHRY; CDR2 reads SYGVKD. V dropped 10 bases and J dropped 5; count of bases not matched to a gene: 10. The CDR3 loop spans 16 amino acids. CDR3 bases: TGTGCCACTACCGCACTAGCGGGGGGGCAAACCGGGGAGCTGTTTTTT. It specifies CATTALAGGQTGELFF.

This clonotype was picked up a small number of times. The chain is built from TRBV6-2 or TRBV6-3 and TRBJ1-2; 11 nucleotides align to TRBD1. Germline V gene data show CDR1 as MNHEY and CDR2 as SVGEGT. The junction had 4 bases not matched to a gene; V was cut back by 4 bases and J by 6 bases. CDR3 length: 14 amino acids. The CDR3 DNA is TGTGCCAGCAGTTGGACAGGGGGCGCCGATGGCTACACCTTC. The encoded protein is CASSWTGGADGYTF.

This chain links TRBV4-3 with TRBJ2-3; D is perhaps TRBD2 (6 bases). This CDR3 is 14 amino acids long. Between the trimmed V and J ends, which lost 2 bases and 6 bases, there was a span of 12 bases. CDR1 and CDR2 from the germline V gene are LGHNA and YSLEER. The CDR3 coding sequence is TGCGCCAGCAGCCAATCCCCGGGAGTGGATACGCAGTATTTT. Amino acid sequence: CASSQSPGVDTQYF.